These 27 T cell receptor delta chains were all obtained from the same sample, sequenced in a study of γδ T cells in repeated Plasmodium falciparum infection. TCRdb reanalyzed the multiplex PCR reads using CATT. Of 75,000 to 100,000 delta-chain clones in the sample, over 1.1% were seen once. Flow sorting of PBMC yielded separate Vgamma9/Vdelta2+ and Vdelta2-negative gammadelta T cell populations for bulk repertoire analysis. The material sequenced was gamma-delta T cells from blood. These receptors were collected from a pool of human donors (malaria-infected and uninfected, not separated).

Only a few counts were recorded for this clone. The translation of this DNA and the TCRdb protein of a much larger clone differ at residue 4, probably owing to a read error; the protein shown here is translated from the DNA. The V and J genes are TRDV2 and TRDJ1; D is undetermined. No J gene was available from TCRdb, and it was assigned here by a germline match of the DNA. The CDR3 is made up of 16 amino acids. Germline values: CDR1 GEAIGNYY, CDR2 EKD. CDR3 loop: CACGTLRPNYTDKLIF. CDR3 DNA sequence: TGTGCCTGTGGCACCCTCCGTCCAAACTACACCGATAAACTCATCTTT.

This clone has just a few counts. The amino acid sequence in TCRdb belongs to a much larger clone and departs from this DNA's translation at residue 5, likely a sequencing read error; the sequence shown is translated from the DNA. The J gene is TRDJ3, the V gene TRDV2; 8 bases are a match to TRDD3. TCRdb leaves out the J gene; it was filled in here by matching the DNA to germline. Germline values: CDR1 GEAIGNYY, CDR2 EKD. V was clipped by 3 bases and J by 2 bases; unmatched bases: 2. The CDR3 contains 16 residues. The CDR3 DNA reads TGTGCCTGTGACGCCTGGGGGACCTGGGACACCCGACAGATGTTTTTC. Protein: CACDAWGTWDTRQMFF.

For this clone: TCRdb shows a much larger clone's protein in place of this DNA's translation, and the two differ at residue 8, likely through a read error; the protein shown is translated from the DNA. The V call is TRDV1, the J call TRDJ1; 7 bases map to TRDD2. As TCRdb names no J gene, one was assigned here on the basis of a DNA match to germline. The CDR3 extends over 14 amino acids. Germline trimming cut 7 bases from V and 1 base from J; bases unmatched to any gene: 6. Germline-derived CDR1 and CDR2 are TSWWSYY and QGS. This CDR3 is CALVSFLSTDKLIF. The CDR3 coding sequence is TGTGCTCTTGTGTCCTTCCTCTCCACCGATAAACTCATCTTT.

This clone was seen only a few times. The protein given by TCRdb reflects a much larger clone and differs at residue 10 from this DNA's translation, likely from a read error; the protein shown is the DNA's translation. This chain joins TRDV1 and TRDJ1; D possibly corresponds to TRDD3 (5 bases). The CDR3 contains 15 residues. The germline gives CDR1 TSWWSYY, CDR2 QGS. The CDR3 DNA follows: TGTGCCCTTGGGGTCTTGGGGTACCTGCGGGCACAACTCATCTTT. It translates to CALGVLGYLRAQLIF.

A remark on this clone: The protein TCRdb gives is from a much larger clone and does not agree with this DNA's translation at residue 13, likely a read error; the protein shown here comes from the DNA. V and J are TRDV2 and TRDJ1; 9 bases are shared with TRDD3. The J gene is absent in TCRdb and was assigned here via DNA matching to germline. CDR3 size: 16 residues. CDR1 is GEAIGNYY and CDR2 is EKD in the germline V gene. As DNA, the CDR3 is TGTGCCTGTGACAAACTGGGGGACCCGTACACCGATGAACTCATCTTT. Translated: CACDKLGDPYTDELIF.

This clone has just a few counts. This DNA's translation differs at residue 15 from TCRdb's protein, which comes from a much larger clone; a read error is likely, and the protein shown is translated from the DNA. The chain couples TRDV1 to TRDJ4; 9 nucleotides align to TRDD3. The J gene, left out of TCRdb, was set here by checking the DNA against germline. The trim removed 2 bases at V and 2 bases at J, leaving 30 bases unmatched. The germline gives CDR1 TSWWSYY, CDR2 QGS. This CDR3 contains 23 residues. In DNA, the CDR3 is TGTGCTCTTGGGGAAGGATATTTAACTATTCCCCGGAGATCTAGGGGATACGCTAGACCCCTGATCTTT. Translating it yields CALGEGYLTIPRRSRGYARPLIF.

This clone has just a few counts. This likely traces to a read error, being one base from a far larger clone. This CDR3 is also generated by other DNA sequences in the sample. The chain recombines TRDV2 with TRDJ1; possible D gene TRDD3, 5 bases. The germline CDR1 and CDR2 sequences are GEAIGNYY and EKD. There are 23 residues in the CDR3. Trimming left V 3 bases short and J 0 bases short, with 37 bases between. DNA of the CDR3: TGTGCCTGTGACGCTTTGGAGCCCCTTACCAATCGTCGGGGAGATGGGAACACCGATAAACTCATCTTT. Protein product: CACDALEPLTNRRGDGNTDKLIF.

Comment on this clone: It differs at one base from a far larger clone, so likely a read error. Other DNA sequences within the sample encode an identical CDR3. The rearrangement joins TRDV1 to TRDJ1; 10 bases align to TRDD3. The J gene, not given by TCRdb, was assigned here from a germline match of the nucleotide sequence. CDR3 size: 23 residues. Germline CDR1 is TSWWSYY and CDR2 is QGS. The CDR3: CALGELRRGPTPWWGIHTDKLIF. The CDR3 DNA reads TGTGCTCTTGGGGAACTTAGGCGTGGCCCTACGCCTTGGTGGGGGATACACACTGATAAACTCATCTTT.

This clone occurred many times. CDR3 amino acids: CALGEFLRGIRLGYTDKLIF. In nucleotides, the CDR3 is TGTGCTCTTGGGGAGTTCCTACGGGGGATACGTTTGGGTTACACCGATAAACTCATCTTT. The J gene is TRDJ1, the V gene TRDV1, with TRDD3 matching over 10 bases. The CDR3 consists of 20 residues. After removal of 3 bases from V and 0 bases from J, the junction contained 16 bases not matched to a gene. The germline gives CDR1 TSWWSYY, CDR2 QGS.

For this clone: The protein given by TCRdb reflects a much larger clone and differs at residue 9 from this DNA's translation, likely from a read error; the protein shown is the DNA's translation. The chain links TRDV2 to TRDJ1, with 7 nucleotides matching TRDD3. Here the J gene was assigned by germline matching of the DNA, as TCRdb has none. Germline V CDR1 and CDR2: GEAIGNYY, EKD. The CDR3 covers 16 residues. V gave up 1 base and J gave up 1 base; unmatched junction bases: 8. DNA of the CDR3: TGTGCCTGTGACACGTCCTGGGGGGTTACCACCGATAAACTCATCTTT. Protein product: CACDTSWGVTTDKLIF.

There are many counts of this clone. V gene TRDV1 combines with J gene TRDJ1; 10 nucleotides line up with TRDD3. There are 20 residues in the CDR3. Germline CDR1 and CDR2: TSWWSYY and QGS. After removal of 0 bases from V and 10 bases from J, the junction contained 23 bases not matched to a gene. The CDR3 region is CALGELVFSPLGGGIRILIF. The CDR3 DNA sequence: TGTGCTCTTGGGGAACTAGTATTCTCACCCCTTGGGGGGGGGATACGAATACTCATCTTT.

This clone was seen a few times. This DNA's translation and the protein TCRdb lists, from a much larger clone, do not match at residue 20, likely due to a read error; the protein shown is translated from the DNA. V and J are TRDV1 and TRDJ1; 8 bases are a match to TRDD3. Germline V gives CDR1 TSWWSYY, CDR2 QGS. The CDR3 covers 22 residues. The CDR3 sequence is CALGEPNTARILGVLLPDKPIF. The CDR3 region has the DNA TGTGCTCTTGGGGAGCCCAATACAGCTCGGATACTGGGGGTCCTCCTGCCCGATAAACCCATCTTT.

Points on this clone: TCRdb records a much larger clone's protein for this DNA, with a difference at residue 20 that likely arises from a read error; the protein given is the translation of the DNA. V and J are TRDV1 and TRDJ1; 12 nucleotides agree with TRDD3. This CDR3 comprises 23 residues. Germline values: CDR1 TSWWSYY, CDR2 QGS. In DNA form, the CDR3 reads TGTGCTCTTGGGAGAAGGGTAGTTACCCGAAAACTGGGGGATACTCCCAGTACCGATGAACTCATCTTT. Translation: CALGRRVVTRKLGDTPSTDELIF.

Concerning this clone: The protein given by TCRdb reflects a much larger clone and differs at residue 3 from this DNA's translation, likely from a read error; the protein shown is the DNA's translation. V usage is TRDV1 and J usage is TRDJ1; 12 bases are shared with TRDD3. In the absence of a J gene in TCRdb, the DNA was matched to germline to assign it here. CDR3 length: 28 amino acids. Germline assignment: CDR1 TSWWSYY and CDR2 QGS. CDR3: CAPGELRGYRGPGYWGIQYPYYTDKLIF. In nucleotides, the CDR3 is TGTGCTCCTGGGGAACTAAGAGGGTACCGTGGACCCGGATACTGGGGGATACAATACCCCTACTACACCGATAAACTCATCTTT.

To note about this clone: TCRdb assigns this DNA the protein of a much larger clone, which departs from its translation at residues 14 and 17; this likely reflects a read error, and the protein shown comes from translating the DNA. The CDR3 DNA reads TGTGCTCTTGGGTCCTGTGCTCCTACTCCTTGGGATTGGGTGCCACCCTGCACCGATAAACTCATCTTT. Translation gives CALGSCAPTPWDWVPPCTDKLIF. This sequence joins TRDV1 and TRDJ1, with TRDD2 as a possible D gene (6 bases). The germline gives CDR1 TSWWSYY, CDR2 QGS. V was shortened by 5 bases and J by 1 base, with 38 bases between the two germline ends. The CDR3 contains 23 residues.

As for this clone: The protein in TCRdb stems from a much larger clone and differs at residue 11 from this DNA's translation, likely a read error; here the protein is translated from the DNA. The chain employs TRDV2 and TRDJ1, with TRDD3 matching over 9 bases. V shed 5 bases, J shed 7 bases, and the junction held 13 bases outside the gene matches. The CDR3 runs 15 residues. Germline values: CDR1 GEAIGNYY, CDR2 EKD. CDR3 amino acids: CACVPLGDKRSKLIF. For the CDR3, the DNA is TGTGCCTGTGTCCCGTTGGGGGATAAGAGGAGTAAACTCATCTTT.

This clone has more than one count but fewer than ten. The TCRdb protein, from a much larger clone, departs from this DNA's translation at residue 25, likely by read error; the protein shown derives from the DNA. A V gene of TRDV1 was called, but no J gene was assigned; TRDD3, the D gene given by the table, was not confirmed from the DNA. The CDR3 runs 26 residues. Per germline, CDR1 TSWWSYY and CDR2 QGS. The CDR3 DNA reads TGTGCTCTTGGGGAACTAGGAGTCAGGAGCTTCCTACGGCTGGGGATGCCACCCAACCCATCCGATAAACTCACCTTT. It encodes CALGELGVRSFLRLGMPPNPSDKLTF.

This clone was recorded a few times. The TCRdb protein comes from a much larger clone and disagrees with this DNA's translation at residue 9, likely due to a read error; the protein given here is derived from the DNA. The gene calls are TRDV3 and TRDJ1; D uncertain. This CDR3 contains 15 residues. Trimming took off 5 bases at V and 7 bases at J, with 26 bases between the two ends. Germline CDR1 is TVYSNPD and CDR2 is GDNSRS (reference sequence). The CDR3 reads CAAPNRPLWVSKLIF. DNA of the CDR3: TGTGCCGCCCCCAATCGCCCACTGTGGGTTAGTAAACTCATCTTT.

Worth noting for this clone: A far larger clone is off by one base, so a read error is likely. This same CDR3 is encoded by further DNA sequences in the sample. The chain links TRDV1 to TRDJ1; 11 bases line up with TRDD3. The J gene was not available in TCRdb and was assigned here by matching the DNA to germline segments. The germline gives CDR1 TSWWSYY, CDR2 QGS. The CDR3 covers 19 residues. DNA for the CDR3: TGTGCACTTGGGGAACTAGGCTGGGGGATACCCTCATACACCGATAAACTCATCTTT. Protein: CALGELGWGIPSYTDKLIF.

This clone was detected ten times or more. This probably arose from a read error, given a far larger clone one base away. Other DNA sequences in this specimen translate into the identical CDR3. The chain uses TRDV2 and TRDJ1; TRDD3 matches at 10 bases. TCRdb carries no J gene annotation; the J gene was assigned here by matching the DNA with germline. This CDR3 comprises 16 residues. V was pared by 7 bases and J by 4 bases, with 14 bases of the junction left unmatched. CDR1 and CDR2 from the germline V gene are GEAIGNYY and EKD. The CDR3 DNA sequence: TGTGCCTGCGACGGGATGGGGGATACCCCCCTCGATAAACTCATCTTT. Its protein product is CACDGMGDTPLDKLIF.

This clone occurred many times. TCRdb attributes to this sequence the protein of a much larger clone, which differs from the DNA translation at residue 14; a read error is likely, and the protein displayed is translated from the DNA. V and J are TRDV2 and TRDJ1; TRDD3 matches 9 bases. Germline values: CDR1 GEAIGNYY, CDR2 EKD. This CDR3 comprises 15 residues. In nucleotides, the CDR3 is TGTGCCTGTGACACCGTGGGGGATAGGGCCGATAAACTCACCTTT. It is translated as CACDTVGDRADKLTF.

On this clone: The protein that TCRdb holds for this DNA derives from a much larger clone and differs from the translated DNA at residue 17, which likely indicates a read error; the protein shown here is translated from the DNA. The chain has TRDV2 and TRDJ1; TRDD3 might be the D (6 bases). The CDR3 is made up of 21 amino acids. Germline values: CDR1 GEAIGNYY, CDR2 EKD. The CDR3 spells CACDPLHVSGVKVPYTNKLIF. CDR3 DNA: TGTGCCTGTGACCCTCTACACGTGTCTGGGGTAAAAGTGCCGTACACCAATAAACTCATCTTT.

This clone was counted a few times. This likely traces to a read error, being one base from a far larger clone. Other DNA sequences from this sample encode an identical CDR3 as well. This chain uses TRDV2 with TRDJ1, with D possibly being TRDD2 or TRDD3 (7 bases each). The J gene was not available in TCRdb and was assigned here by matching the DNA to germline segments. This CDR3 is built from 20 residues. Per germline, CDR1 GEAIGNYY and CDR2 EKD. DNA of the CDR3: TGCGCCTGTGCGGTTCCTACGTACTGGGGAGGGACAAAGTACACCGATAAACTCATCTTT. Translation: CACAVPTYWGGTKYTDKLIF.

The chain recombines TRDV1 with TRDJ1; 9 bases align to TRDD2. Here the J gene was assigned by germline matching of the DNA, as TCRdb has none. CDR3 length equals 20 residues. With V trimmed by 0 bases and J by 3 bases, 17 bases remained unmatched. Per the germline V gene, CDR1 is TSWWSYY and CDR2 is QGS. The CDR3 sequence: CALGELGGLPTSTVPDKLIF. The DNA for the CDR3 is TGTGCTCTTGGGGAACTAGGGGGCCTTCCTACGTCGACTGTCCCCGATAAACTCATCTTT.

Details on this clone: With only one base between it and a far larger clone, this is likely a read error. The sample carries other DNA sequences with the same CDR3. The rearrangement links TRDV2 to TRDJ1; 7 nucleotides match TRDD3. Germline matching of the DNA provided the J gene here, since TCRdb leaves it blank. The CDR3 sequence is 17 residues long. J was trimmed by 0 bases and V by 3 bases; bases with no gene match: 12. CDR1 is GEAIGNYY, CDR2 EKD, per germline. CDR3 coding DNA: TGTGCCTGTGACGCAATCGGGGGATTTAAGTACACCGATAAACTCATCTTT. Translating gives CACDAIGGFKYTDKLIF.

As regards this clone: TCRdb attributes to this sequence the protein of a much larger clone, which differs from the DNA translation at residue 10; a read error is likely, and the protein displayed is translated from the DNA. The CDR3 protein is CALGELAGFQVPNPSTDKLIF. CDR3 in DNA: TGTGCTCTTGGGGAACTAGCCGGCTTCCAAGTCCCCAACCCCTCAACCGATAAACTCATCTTT. This sequence joins TRDV1 and TRDJ1; TRDD2 might be the D (5 bases). The germline V and J ends were trimmed by 0 bases and 2 bases, with 28 bases remaining between them. The CDR3 length is 21 residues. Germline V gene data show CDR1 as TSWWSYY and CDR2 as QGS.

This clone has a handful of counts. With only one base between it and a far larger clone, this is likely a read error. This sample includes further DNA sequences coding for the same CDR3. The V gene call reads TRDV2; no J gene was called; the table's D call, TRDD3, was not checked against the DNA. Per germline, CDR1 GEAIGNYY and CDR2 EKD. This CDR3 is 16 amino acids long. This chain's CDR3 is CACDKLGDPYTDKLIF. The CDR3 DNA is TGTGCCTGTGACAAACTGGGGGACCCGTACACCGATAAACTCATTTTT.